The TCR beta chain under discussion was sequenced for a study of cytomegalovirus exposure and HLA in healthy donors. The overall study: An early data release held tens of millions of unique TCRs from HLA-typed donors.

The PCR used 60 Vbeta and 13 Jbeta primers. Only in-frame clones appear in the TCRdb table, and some are missing; sequencing was by immunoSEQ multiplex PCR. The table includes roughly 280,000 clones, just over 70% detected once. This CDR3 spans 18 amino acids. Germline V CDR1 and CDR2: SGHDT, YYEEEE. The V and J genes are TRBV5-6 and TRBJ2-5; 10 bases map to TRBD2. Gene TRBJ2-7 matches the end of the DNA better, so the J call may be wrong. This TCR was recovered from a female donor in good health and CMV-seronegative. Sequencing was done on a sample of PBMCs. DNA for the CDR3: TGTGCCAGCAGCCATCCTAGCGGGAGAGGTTTAGGCTCCTACGAGCAGTACTTC. The encoded protein is CASSHPSGRGLGSYEQYF.